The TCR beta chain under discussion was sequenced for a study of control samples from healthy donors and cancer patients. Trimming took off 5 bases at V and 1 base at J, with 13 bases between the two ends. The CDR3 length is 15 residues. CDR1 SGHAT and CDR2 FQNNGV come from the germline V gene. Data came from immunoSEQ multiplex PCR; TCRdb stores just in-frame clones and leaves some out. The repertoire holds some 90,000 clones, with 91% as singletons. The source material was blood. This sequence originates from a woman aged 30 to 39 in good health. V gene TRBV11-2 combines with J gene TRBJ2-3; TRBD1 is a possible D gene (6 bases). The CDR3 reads CASSTTGSGTDTQYF. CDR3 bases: TGTGCCAGCAGCACGACAGGTTCTGGCACAGATACGCAGTATTTT.